This TCR beta chain was sequenced in a study of OX40 agonist ivuxolimab in advanced cancers. Overall study context: Treatment of patients was with ivuxolimab, an agonistic anti-OX40 (CD134) antibody. Patients treated during dose escalation were battling hepatocellular carcinoma, melanoma, renal cell or head and neck cancer. Broader study findings: At 0.1 to 3.0 mg/kg and by week 6, clonal expansion occurred in CD4+ and CD8+ blood T cells.

Note on this clone: The antigen remains unidentified.

Measured with immunoSEQ multiplex PCR; TCRdb has only the in-frame clones, and not every one. The data show about 25,000 clones, 80% to 90% seen once. The CDR3 extends over 11 amino acids. Germline CDR1 DFQATT, CDR2 SNEGSKA (reference sequence). V lost 1 base and J lost 2, with 2 bases in between. Sampling times: baseline, cycle 4 day 1, cycle 7 day 1. The sequences come from CD4+ or CD8+ T cells sorted from blood, collected in a trial of the OX40 agonist ivuxolimab. This receptor was obtained from an adult with an advanced solid tumor such as melanoma, head and neck, liver or kidney cancer. This chain connects TRBV20-1 to TRBJ1-1; no definite D call. CDR3: CSARVNTEAFF. CDR3 coding DNA: TGCAGTGCTAGAGTCAACACTGAAGCTTTCTTT.